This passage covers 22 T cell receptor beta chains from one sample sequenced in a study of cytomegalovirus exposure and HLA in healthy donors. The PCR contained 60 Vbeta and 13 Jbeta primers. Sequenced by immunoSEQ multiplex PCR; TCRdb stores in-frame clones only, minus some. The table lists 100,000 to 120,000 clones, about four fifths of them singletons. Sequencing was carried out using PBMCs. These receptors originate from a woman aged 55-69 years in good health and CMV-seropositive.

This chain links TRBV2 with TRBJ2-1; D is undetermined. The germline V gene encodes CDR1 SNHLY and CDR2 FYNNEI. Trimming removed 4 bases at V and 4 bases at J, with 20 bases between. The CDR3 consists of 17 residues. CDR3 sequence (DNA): TGTGCCAGCAGTGGAACCCTTGGCGGAGAGGAGTACAATGAGCAGTTCTTC. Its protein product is CASSGTLGGEEYNEQFF.

The CDR3 DNA is TGTGCCAGCAGGGGGACTAGCGGCTACGAGCAGTACTTC. It is translated as CASRGTSGYEQYF. The chain recombines TRBV28 with TRBJ2-7, with 11 positions matching TRBD2. V shed 6 bases, J shed 3 bases, and the junction held 1 base outside the gene matches. The CDR3 runs 13 residues. Germline lookup yields CDR1 MDHEN and CDR2 SYDVKM. Drawing the rest from reference TRBV28 and TRBJ2-7, the complete variable domain is DVKVTQSSRYLVKRTGEKVFLECVQDMDHENMFWYRQDPGLGLRLIYFSYDVKMKEKGDIPEGYSVSREKKERFSLILESASTNQTSMYLCASRGTSGYEQYFGPGTRLTVT.

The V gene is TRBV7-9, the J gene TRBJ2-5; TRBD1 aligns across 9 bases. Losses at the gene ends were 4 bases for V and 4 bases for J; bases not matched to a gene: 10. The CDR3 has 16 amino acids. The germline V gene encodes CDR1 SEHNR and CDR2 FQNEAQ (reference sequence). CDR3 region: CASSSNPGTGPETQYF. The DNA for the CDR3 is TGTGCCAGCAGCTCGAATCCCGGGACAGGGCCAGAGACCCAGTACTTC.

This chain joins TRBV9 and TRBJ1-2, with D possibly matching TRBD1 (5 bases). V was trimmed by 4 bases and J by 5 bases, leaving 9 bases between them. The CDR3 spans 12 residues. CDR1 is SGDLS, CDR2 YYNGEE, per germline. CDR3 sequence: CASSKDSYGYTF. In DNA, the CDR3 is TGTGCCAGCAGCAAAGACAGTTATGGCTACACCTTC.

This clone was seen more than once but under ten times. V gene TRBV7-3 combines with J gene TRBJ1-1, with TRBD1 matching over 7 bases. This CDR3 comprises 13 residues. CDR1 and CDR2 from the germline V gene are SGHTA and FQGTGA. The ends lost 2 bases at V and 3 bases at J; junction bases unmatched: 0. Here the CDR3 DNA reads TGTGCCAGCAGCTTACAGGGGGACACTGAAGCTTTCTTT. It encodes CASSLQGDTEAFF.

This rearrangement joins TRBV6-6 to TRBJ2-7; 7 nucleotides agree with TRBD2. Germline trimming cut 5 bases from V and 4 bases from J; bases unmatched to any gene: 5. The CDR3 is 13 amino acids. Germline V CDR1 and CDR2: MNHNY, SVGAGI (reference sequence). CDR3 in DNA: TGTGCCAGCAGTAGGGAGGGCCGGTACGAGCAGTACTTC. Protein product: CASSREGRYEQYF.

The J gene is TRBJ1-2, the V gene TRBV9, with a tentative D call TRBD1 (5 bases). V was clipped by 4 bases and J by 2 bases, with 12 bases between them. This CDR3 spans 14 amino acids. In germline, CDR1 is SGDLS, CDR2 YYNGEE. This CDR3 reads CASSINTGNYGYTF. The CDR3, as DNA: TGTGCCAGCAGCATAAATACAGGAAACTATGGCTACACCTTC.

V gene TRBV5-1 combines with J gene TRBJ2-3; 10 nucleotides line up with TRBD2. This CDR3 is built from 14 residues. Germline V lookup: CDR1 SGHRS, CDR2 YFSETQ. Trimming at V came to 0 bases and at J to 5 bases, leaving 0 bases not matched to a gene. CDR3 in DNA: TGCGCCAGCAGCTTGGGGACTAGCGGAGATACGCAGTATTTT. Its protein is CASSLGTSGDTQYF.

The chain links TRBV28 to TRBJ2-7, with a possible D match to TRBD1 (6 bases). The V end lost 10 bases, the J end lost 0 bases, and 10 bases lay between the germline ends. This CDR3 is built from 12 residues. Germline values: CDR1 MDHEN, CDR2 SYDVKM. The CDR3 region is CATHRASYEQYF. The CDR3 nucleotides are TGTGCCACCCACAGGGCCTCCTACGAGCAGTACTTC.

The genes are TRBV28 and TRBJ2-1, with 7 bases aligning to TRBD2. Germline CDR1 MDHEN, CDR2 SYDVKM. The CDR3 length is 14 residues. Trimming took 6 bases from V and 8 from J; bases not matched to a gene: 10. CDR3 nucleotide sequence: TGTGCCAGCAGCCCCCCGGGACTATTTGATGAGCAGTTCTTC. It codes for CASSPPGLFDEQFF.

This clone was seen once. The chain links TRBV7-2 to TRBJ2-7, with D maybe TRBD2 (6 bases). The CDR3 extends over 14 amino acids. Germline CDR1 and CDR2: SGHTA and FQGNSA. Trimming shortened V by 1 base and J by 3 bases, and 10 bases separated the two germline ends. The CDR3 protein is CASSLGWRDYEQYF. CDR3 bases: TGTGCCAGCAGCTTAGGTTGGCGGGACTACGAGCAGTACTTC.

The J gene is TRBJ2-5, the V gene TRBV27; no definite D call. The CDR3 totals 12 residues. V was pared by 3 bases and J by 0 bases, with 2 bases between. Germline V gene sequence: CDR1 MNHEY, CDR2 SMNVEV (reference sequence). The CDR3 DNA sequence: TGTGCCAGCAGTTTTAACCAAGAGACCCAGTACTTC. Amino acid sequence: CASSFNQETQYF.

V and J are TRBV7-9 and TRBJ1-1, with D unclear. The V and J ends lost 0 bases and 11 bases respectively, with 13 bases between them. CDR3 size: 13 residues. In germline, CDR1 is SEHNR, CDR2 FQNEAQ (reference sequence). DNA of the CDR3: TGTGCCAGCAGCTTAGCCTCTAGACCGTGGGCTTTCTTT. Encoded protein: CASSLASRPWAFF.

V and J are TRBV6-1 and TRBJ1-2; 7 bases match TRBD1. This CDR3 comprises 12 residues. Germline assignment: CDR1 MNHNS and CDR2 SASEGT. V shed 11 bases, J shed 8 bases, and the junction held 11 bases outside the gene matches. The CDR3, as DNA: TGTGCCGGGAGACACAGGGGTTACGGCTACACCTTC. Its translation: CAGRHRGYGYTF.

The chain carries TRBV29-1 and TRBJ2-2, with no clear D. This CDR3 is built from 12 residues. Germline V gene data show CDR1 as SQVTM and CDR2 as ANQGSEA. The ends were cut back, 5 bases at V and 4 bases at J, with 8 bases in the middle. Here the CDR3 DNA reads TGCAGCGTTTTGGGCCTCACCGGGGAGCTGTTTTTT. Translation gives CSVLGLTGELFF.

CDR3 amino acids: CASSPRGDRNYNEQFF. In DNA, the CDR3 is TGTGCCAGCAGCCCTAGGGGGGACAGGAACTACAATGAGCAGTTCTTC. The V gene is TRBV9, the J gene TRBJ2-1; 8 positions match TRBD1. The CDR3 covers 16 residues. Germline values: CDR1 SGDLS, CDR2 YYNGEE. The V gene end was trimmed by 4 bases and the J gene end by 3 bases; junction bases not matched to a gene: 9.

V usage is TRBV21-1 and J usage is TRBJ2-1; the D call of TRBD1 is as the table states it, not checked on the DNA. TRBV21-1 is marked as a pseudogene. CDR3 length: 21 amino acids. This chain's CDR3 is CASGPGSPGQGAFSTYNEQFF. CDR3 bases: TGTGCCAGCGGCCCCGGATCGCCGGGACAGGGGGCTTTTTCGACCTACAATGAGCAGTTCTTC.

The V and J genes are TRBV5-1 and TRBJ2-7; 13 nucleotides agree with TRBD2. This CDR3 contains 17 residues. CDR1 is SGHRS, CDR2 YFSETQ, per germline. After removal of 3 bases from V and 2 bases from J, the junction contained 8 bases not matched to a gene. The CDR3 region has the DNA TGCGCCAGCAGCTCGTCACCACTAGCGGGAGGGACCTACGAGCAGTACTTC. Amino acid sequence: CASSSSPLAGGTYEQYF.

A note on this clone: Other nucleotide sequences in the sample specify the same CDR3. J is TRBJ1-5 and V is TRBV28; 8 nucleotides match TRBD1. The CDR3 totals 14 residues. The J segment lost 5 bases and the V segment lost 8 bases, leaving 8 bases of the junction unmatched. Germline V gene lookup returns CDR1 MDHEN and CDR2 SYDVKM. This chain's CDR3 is CASGIQGAYQPQHF. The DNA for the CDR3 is TGTGCCAGCGGAATTCAGGGGGCCTATCAGCCCCAGCATTTT.

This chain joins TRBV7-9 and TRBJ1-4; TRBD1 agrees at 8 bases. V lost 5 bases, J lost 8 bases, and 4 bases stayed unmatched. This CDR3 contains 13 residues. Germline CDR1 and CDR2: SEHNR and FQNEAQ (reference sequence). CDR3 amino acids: CASSGRQGEKLFF. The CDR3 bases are TGTGCCAGCAGCGGCCGACAGGGGGAAAAACTGTTTTTT.

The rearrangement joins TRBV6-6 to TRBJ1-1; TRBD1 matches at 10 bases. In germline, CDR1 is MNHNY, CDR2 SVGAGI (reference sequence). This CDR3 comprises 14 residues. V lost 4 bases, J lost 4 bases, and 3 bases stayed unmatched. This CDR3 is CASSWGQGPTEAFF. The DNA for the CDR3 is TGTGCCAGCAGTTGGGGACAGGGGCCCACTGAAGCTTTCTTT.

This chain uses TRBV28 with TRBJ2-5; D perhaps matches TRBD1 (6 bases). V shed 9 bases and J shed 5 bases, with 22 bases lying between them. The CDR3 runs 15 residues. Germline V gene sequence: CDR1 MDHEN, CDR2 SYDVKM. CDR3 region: CASSALTGRGETQYF. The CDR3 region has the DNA TGTGCCAGTAGTGCCTTAACAGGGAGAGGTGAGACCCAGTACTTC.